The 20 T cell receptor beta chains below all came from one sample that was sequenced in a study of shared clonotypes between healthy human individuals. TCRdb's table, derived via immunoSEQ multiplex PCR, lists solely in-frame clones and lacks some. The table shows some 2,400,000 clones, with roughly 95% occurring only once. Sequencing was performed on naive CD4+ T cells sorted from blood. The subset: CD45RA+ positively selected. The source is a man aged 18 to 35 in good health.

The V gene is TRBV5-1, the J gene TRBJ2-5, with D perhaps matching TRBD2 (5 bases). V gave up 1 base and J gave up 4 bases, with 14 bases separating them. This CDR3 is 15 amino acids long. From germline, CDR1 is SGHRS and CDR2 YFSETQ. The CDR3 spells CASSLNGVGRETQYF. CDR3 nucleotides: TGCGCCAGCAGCTTGAACGGGGTAGGGCGAGAGACCCAGTACTTC.

The CDR3 loop is CASSSPGLSHEQYF. The CDR3 DNA is TGTGCCAGCAGTTCACCGGGACTCTCACACGAGCAGTACTTC. V and J are TRBV28 and TRBJ2-7; TRBD2 might be the D (6 bases). Trimming removed 4 bases at V and 5 bases at J, with 15 bases between. CDR1 is MDHEN and CDR2 is SYDVKM in the germline V gene. The CDR3 contains 14 residues.

CDR3 sequence reads: CASSEDRGLLVEQYF. The CDR3 bases are TGTGCCAGCAGCGAGGACAGGGGTCTCCTCGTCGAGCAGTACTTC. The gene calls are TRBV5-4 and TRBJ2-7; TRBD1 matches at 9 bases. Germline CDR1 and CDR2: SGHNT and YYREEE (reference sequence). V was clipped by 4 bases and J by 6 bases; unmatched bases: 11. This CDR3 region has 15 residues. The full variable domain, in which reference TRBV5-4 and TRBJ2-7 provide the parts outside the CDR3, is ETGVTQSPTHLIKTRGQQVTLRCSSQSGHNTVSWYQQALGQGPQFIFQYYREEENGRGNFPPRFSGLQFPNYSSELNVNALELDDSALYLCASSEDRGLLVEQYFGPGTRLTVT.

Written as DNA, the CDR3 is TGTGCCAGCAGACAGGGACAGGGACTCTACAATGAGCAGTTCTTC. This translates into CASRQGQGLYNEQFF. The V and J genes are TRBV6-1 and TRBJ2-1; 9 nucleotides match TRBD1. The CDR3 length is 15 residues. Germline assignment: CDR1 MNHNS and CDR2 SASEGT. J was trimmed by 3 bases and V by 6 bases; bases with no gene match: 6.

The table lists this clone with a few counts. J is TRBJ1-1 and V is TRBV30; D is unresolved. V lost 4 bases to trimming and J lost 4 bases, with 10 bases between them. Per germline, CDR1 GTSNPN and CDR2 SVGIG (reference sequence). This CDR3 has 12 residues. In DNA form, the CDR3 reads TGTGCCTGGACGGAAGTGCTCACTGAAGCTTTCTTT. It codes for CAWTEVLTEAFF.

The chain joins TRBV4-3 to TRBJ2-7; TRBD2 is a possible D gene (6 bases). With 4 bases removed from V and 0 bases from J, the gap between germline ends came to 7 bases. The CDR3 contains 13 residues. Looked up from germline, CDR1 is LGHNA and CDR2 is YSLEER. CDR3 nucleotides: TGCGCCAGCAGCCGGACTACCTCCTACGAGCAGTACTTC. It translates to CASSRTTSYEQYF.

The rearrangement joins TRBV7-3 to TRBJ2-3; D remains unclear. The CDR3 extends over 14 amino acids. V was pared by 2 bases and J by 5 bases, with 11 bases between. CDR1 SGHTA and CDR2 FQGTGA come from the germline V gene. CDR3 bases: TGTGCCAGCAGCTTAGGTAGCTTCGGAGATACGCAGTATTTT. Encoded protein: CASSLGSFGDTQYF.

The chain employs TRBV28 and TRBJ1-1; no reliable D call. CDR3 length: 15 residues. Trimming cost V 2 bases and J 1 base, with 11 bases left between them. CDR1 MDHEN and CDR2 SYDVKM come from the germline V gene. The CDR3 DNA sequence: TGTGCCAGCAGTTTAGTGCTGCGGGAGAACACTGAAGCTTTCTTT. This translates into CASSLVLRENTEAFF.

Comment on this clone: Within the sample, other DNA sequences also encode this same CDR3. The chain combines TRBV9 with TRBJ2-3; D is ambiguous. Germline-derived CDR1 and CDR2 are SGDLS and YYNGEE. This CDR3 spans 12 amino acids. Trimming left V 4 bases short and J 0 bases short, with 3 bases between. The chain's CDR3 is CASSLSTDTQYF. The CDR3 DNA sequence: TGTGCCAGCAGCCTAAGCACAGATACGCAGTATTTT. Based on the CDR3 plus reference TRBV9 and TRBJ2-3, the full variable domain is DSGVTQTPKHLITATGQRVTLRCSPRSGDLSVYWYQQSLDQGLQFLIQYYNGEERAKGNILERFSAQQFPDLHSELNLSSLELGDSALYFCASSLSTDTQYFGPGTRLTVL.

V usage is TRBV7-2 and J usage is TRBJ2-2; 10 bases fit TRBD2. The CDR3 covers 16 residues. Germline V gene sequence: CDR1 SGHTA, CDR2 FQGNSA. V was pared by 1 base and J by 5 bases, with 4 bases of the junction left unmatched. The CDR3 sequence is CASSLGSSGSTGELFF. The CDR3, as DNA: TGTGCCAGCAGCTTAGGTTCTAGCGGGAGTACCGGGGAGCTGTTTTTT.

The rearrangement uses TRBV2 and TRBJ2-5; 11 nucleotides line up with TRBD1. Germline loops: CDR1 SNHLY, CDR2 FYNNEI. V lost 8 bases and J lost 5; bases outside the gene matches: 10. The CDR3 runs to 15 residues. The CDR3 loop is CASRGQGASRETQYF. The CDR3 coding sequence is TGTGCCAGCCGTGGACAGGGGGCCTCCCGGGAGACCCAGTACTTC.

The V gene is TRBV27, the J gene TRBJ2-3, with 7 bases identical to TRBD2. This CDR3 has 13 residues. Germline loops: CDR1 MNHEY, CDR2 SMNVEV (reference sequence). The junction had 5 bases not matched to a gene; V was cut back by 8 bases and J by 3 bases. The CDR3 sequence is CASYPAGTDTQYF. CDR3 in DNA: TGTGCCAGCTACCCAGCGGGAACAGATACGCAGTATTTT.

The rearrangement uses TRBV5-1 and TRBJ1-4; D remains unclear. The CDR3 loop spans 14 amino acids. Germline V gene sequence: CDR1 SGHRS, CDR2 YFSETQ. The V and J ends lost 2 bases and 5 bases respectively, with 10 bases between them. The CDR3 here is CASSFDQLNEKLFF. In DNA, the CDR3 is TGCGCCAGCAGCTTTGACCAGCTCAATGAAAAACTGTTTTTT.

The gene calls are TRBV4-1 and TRBJ2-7; D is undetermined. The CDR3 is 12 amino acids. Germline CDR1 is MGHRA and CDR2 is YSYEKL. V was trimmed by 6 bases and J by 2 bases, leaving 8 bases between them. The CDR3 DNA is TGCGCCAGCAGGAGCACCACCTACGAGCAGTACTTC. Translation gives CASRSTTYEQYF.

The rearrangement links TRBV6-1 to TRBJ2-7, with TRBD1 matching 7 bases. CDR1 and CDR2 from the germline V gene are MNHNS and SASEGT. The CDR3 runs 13 residues. With 8 bases clipped from V and 4 bases from J, the junction kept 8 bases outside the gene matches. For the CDR3, the DNA is TGTGCCAGCTTCCCGGGACAGAATTACGAGCAGTACTTC. Protein: CASFPGQNYEQYF.

The chain has TRBV7-2 and TRBJ2-1, with 11 bases fitting TRBD2. The germline V gene encodes CDR1 SGHTA and CDR2 FQGNSA. J was trimmed by 8 bases and V by 2 bases; bases with no gene match: 2. CDR3 length equals 14 residues. The chain's CDR3 is CASSLTSGSHEQFF. The CDR3 DNA reads TGTGCCAGCAGCTTAACTAGCGGGAGCCATGAGCAGTTCTTC. Combining the CDR3 with reference TRBV7-2 and TRBJ2-1 gives the whole variable domain GAGVSQSPSNKVTEKGKDVELRCDPISGHTALYWYRQSLGQGLEFLIYFQGNSAPDKSGLPSDRFSAERTGGSVSTLTIQRTQQEDSAVYLCASSLTSGSHEQFFGPGTRLTVL.

Here the CDR3 DNA reads TGTGCCAGCTGCCGGGACAATAACTATGGCTACACCTTC. Amino acid sequence: CASCRDNNYGYTF. The chain uses TRBV2 and TRBJ1-2, with TRBD1 as a possible D gene (6 bases). Per the germline V gene, CDR1 is SNHLY and CDR2 is FYNNEI. The CDR3 consists of 13 residues. Trimming cost V 8 bases and J 1 base, with 11 bases left between them.

V usage is TRBV18 and J usage is TRBJ2-5; D possibly matches TRBD1 or TRBD2 (6 bases each). The CDR3 is 19 amino acids. Trimming removed 1 base from V and 5 bases from J, with 26 bases in between. Germline CDR1 reads KGHSH; CDR2 reads LQKENI. The CDR3 DNA follows: TGTGCCAGCTCACCACAGATCAGGAGCTCGGGACAAGGGGGGGAGACCCAGTACTTC. Translating it yields CASSPQIRSSGQGGETQYF.

The chain uses TRBV10-1 and TRBJ2-1, with D tentatively TRBD2 (6 bases). This CDR3 is built from 15 residues. V was pared by 0 bases and J by 7 bases, with 13 bases between. CDR1 is WNHNN, CDR2 SYGVQD, per germline (reference sequence). The CDR3 bases are TGCGCCAGCAGTGAGTCGGGAGGAGTTTGGAATGAGCAGTTCTTC. Amino acids: CASSESGGVWNEQFF.

The chain joins TRBV9 to TRBJ1-2; D call uncertain. There are 12 residues in the CDR3. V lost 1 base and J lost 4, with 5 bases in between. Germline assignment: CDR1 SGDLS and CDR2 YYNGEE. CDR3 nucleotides: TGTGCCAGCAGCGTATATCCCTATGGCTACACCTTC. Translated, it gives CASSVYPYGYTF.